The rows below give T cell receptor beta chains drawn from one sample of a study of metastatic and nonmetastatic thyroid tumors. Through MiXCR, TCRdb re-clonotyped the PCR reads. The sample records 30,000 to 35,000 clones, about 21% being singletons. Sample: blood. Every receptor here comes from a female donor with papillary thyroid cancer or a benign thyroid nodule (not recorded which). Some clones in this sample may be carry-over from other donors' samples. Both conserved end residues are part of each CDR3. The D gene is left open where the match is weak. Clone sizes are given selectively: once, few, many, or a class where the clone is expanded.

j_gene,d_gene,abundance,v_gene,CDR3aa,CDR3nt
TRBJ2-2,.,.,TRBV5-1,CASQKLATGELFF,TGCGCCAGTCAAAAACTCGCAACCGGGGAGCTGTTTTTT
TRBJ1-6,.,many,TRBV3-1,CASSQMRERTLDNSPLHF,TGTGCCAGCAGCCAAATGCGTGAAAGGACGCTAGATAATTCACCCCTCCACTTT
TRBJ1-1,.,.,TRBV20-1,CSASPSGLWTEAFF,TGCAGTGCTAGCCCCTCGGGCTTATGGACTGAAGCTTTCTTT
TRBJ1-3,TRBD1,many,TRBV12-3/TRBV12-4,CASRAGQSSGNTIYF,TGTGCCAGCAGGGCGGGACAGAGCTCTGGAAACACCATATATTTT
TRBJ1-4,.,many,TRBV12-3/TRBV12-4,CASSLDSATNEKLFF,TGTGCCAGCAGTCTCGACAGTGCAACTAATGAAAAACTGTTTTTT
TRBJ2-7,.,many,TRBV18,CASSPPGVYEQYF,TGTGCCAGCTCACCACCAGGGGTTTACGAGCAGTACTTC
TRBJ2-7,TRBD2,.,TRBV28,CASSLSLGLAGGSDLDEQYF,TGTGCCAGCAGTTTATCCCTTGGACTAGCGGGGGGGTCTGATTTGGACGAGCAGTACTTC
TRBJ2-3,TRBD1,few,TRBV6-1,CASRDRGADTQYF,TGTGCCAGCAGGGACAGGGGCGCAGATACGCAGTATTTT
TRBJ1-1,.,few,TRBV27,CASSHNNPWNTEAFF,TGTGCCAGCAGTCACAATAACCCATGGAACACTGAAGCTTTCTTT
TRBJ2-5,.,.,TRBV6-6,CASSYLTSTGETQYF,TGTGCCAGCAGTTACCTCACAAGTACAGGCGAGACCCAGTACTTC
TRBJ1-4,TRBD1,many,TRBV6-4,CASSPGTANEKLFF,TGTGCCAGCAGCCCTGGGACAGCGAATGAAAAACTGTTTTTT
TRBJ1-3,.,many,TRBV20-1,CSAADSGNTIYF,TGCAGTGCTGCCGACTCTGGAAACACCATATATTTT
TRBJ1-5,.,many,TRBV19,CASTATRMGQFNQPQHF,TGTGCCAGTACCGCAACCCGAATGGGGCAGTTCAATCAGCCCCAGCATTTT
TRBJ2-7,.,.,TRBV20-1,CSAKWEHEQYF,TGCAGTGCCAAGTGGGAGCACGAGCAGTACTTC
TRBJ2-3,TRBD2,.,TRBV20-1,CSATGLAGADTQYF,TGCAGTGCTACGGGACTAGCGGGAGCAGATACGCAGTATTTT
TRBJ2-5,.,.,TRBV29-1,CSVGTDQETQYF,TGCAGCGTTGGAACAGACCAAGAGACCCAGTACTTC
TRBJ2-1,TRBD2,many,TRBV20-1,CSARTSWSYNEQFF,TGCAGTGCTAGGACTAGCTGGTCCTACAATGAGCAGTTCTTC
TRBJ1-1,.,many,TRBV11-1,CASSITGEAFF,TGTGCCAGCAGCATCACAGGGGAAGCTTTCTTT
TRBJ1-1,.,many,TRBV19,CASSLKTAGMNTEAFF,TGTGCCAGTAGTCTGAAGACAGCAGGTATGAACACTGAAGCTTTCTTT
TRBJ1-6,TRBD1,.,TRBV28,CASSAGTALPLHF,TGTGCCAGCAGTGCCGGGACAGCTTTACCCCTCCACTTT
TRBJ1-5,.,many,TRBV6-1,CASGRASMPQHF,TGTGCCAGCGGGCGGGCCTCTATGCCCCAGCATTTT
TRBJ2-1,TRBD2,few,TRBV24-1,CATSDIRGGSSYNEQFF,TGTGCCACCAGTGATATTAGGGGCGGGAGCTCCTACAATGAGCAGTTCTTC
TRBJ1-3,TRBD1,few,TRBV6-1,CASRQLTGGFGNTIYF,TGTGCCAGCAGACAGCTAACAGGGGGCTTTGGAAACACCATATATTTT
TRBJ1-2,.,.,TRBV12-3/TRBV12-4,CASSQGYYGYTF,TGTGCCAGCAGTCAGGGATACTATGGCTACACCTTC
TRBJ1-2,.,once,TRBV20-1,CSATPPGGGGYTF,TGCAGTGCTACTCCCCCAGGTGGGGGTGGCTACACCTTC
TRBJ2-2,.,.,TRBV6-1,CASKNNGELLF,TGTGCCAGTAAGAACAACGGGGAGCTGCTTTTT
TRBJ2-1,.,medium-sized,TRBV27,CASSSLGYEQFF,TGTGCCAGCAGTTCGCTAGGCTATGAGCAGTTCTTC
TRBJ1-2,.,many,TRBV2,CASSAGHYGYTF,TGTGCCAGCAGTGCGGGTCACTATGGCTACACCTTC
TRBJ2-2,.,many,TRBV4-3,CASSHHDRGAGELFF,TGCGCCAGCAGCCACCACGACCGAGGGGCCGGGGAGCTGTTTTTT
TRBJ2-7,TRBD1,.,TRBV2,CASRGATGDNEQYF,TGTGCCAGCAGGGGGGCGACAGGGGACAACGAGCAGTACTTC
TRBJ1-1,TRBD1,many,TRBV11-3,CASSADRVEAFF,TGTGCCAGCAGCGCGGACAGGGTGGAAGCTTTCTTT
TRBJ2-3,TRBD2,many,TRBV7-3,CASSLKPPSGGASTDTQYF,TGTGCCAGCAGCTTAAAACCCCCTAGCGGGGGGGCTAGCACAGATACGCAGTATTTT
TRBJ1-4,.,.,TRBV27,CASAHQGWYAATNEKLFF,TGTGCCAGCGCCCACCAGGGGTGGTACGCCGCAACTAATGAAAAACTGTTTTTT
TRBJ2-3,.,few,TRBV12-3/TRBV12-4,CASSLKGIDTQYF,TGTGCCAGCAGTTTAAAGGGAATAGATACGCAGTATTTT
TRBJ2-7,TRBD2,many,TRBV27,CASSSDRGGYYEQYF,TGTGCCAGCAGTTCAGACCGGGGAGGGTACTACGAGCAGTACTTC
TRBJ1-3,.,.,TRBV19,CDSERDTGNTIYF,TGTGACTCGGAAAGGGACACTGGAAACACCATATATTTT
TRBJ1-1,.,many,TRBV4-3,CASSQFGTEAFF,TGCGCCAGCAGCCAGTTCGGGACTGAAGCTTTCTTT
TRBJ2-2,TRBD1,many,TRBV7-9,CASNNPDRGPGELFF,TGTGCCAGCAACAACCCCGACAGGGGGCCAGGGGAGCTGTTTTTT
TRBJ1-5,.,.,TRBV7-8,CASSPDSSNQPQHF,TGTGCCAGCAGCCCAGACAGTAGCAATCAGCCCCAGCATTTT